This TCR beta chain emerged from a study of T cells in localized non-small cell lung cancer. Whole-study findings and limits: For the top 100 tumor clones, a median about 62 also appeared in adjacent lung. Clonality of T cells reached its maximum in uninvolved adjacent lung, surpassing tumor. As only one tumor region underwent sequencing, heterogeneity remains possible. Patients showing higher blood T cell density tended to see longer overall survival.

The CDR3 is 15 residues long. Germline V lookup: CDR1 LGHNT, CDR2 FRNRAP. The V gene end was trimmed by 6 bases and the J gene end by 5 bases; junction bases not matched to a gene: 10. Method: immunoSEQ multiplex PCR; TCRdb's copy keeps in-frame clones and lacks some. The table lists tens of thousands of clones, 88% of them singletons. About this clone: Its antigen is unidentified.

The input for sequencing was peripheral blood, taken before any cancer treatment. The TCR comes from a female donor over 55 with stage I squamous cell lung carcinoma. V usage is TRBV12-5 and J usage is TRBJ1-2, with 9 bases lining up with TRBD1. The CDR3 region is CASGDSGTGTYGYTF. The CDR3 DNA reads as TGTGCTAGTGGAGATTCCGGGACAGGGACGTATGGCTACACCTTC.